Listed below are T cell receptor beta chains from one sample, sequenced in a study of cytomegalovirus exposure and HLA in healthy donors. Clones were read by immunoSEQ multiplex PCR, and TCRdb kept only the in-frame ones, dropping some. This repertoire shows 40,000 to 45,000 clones, 50% found once; its top ten account for 9% to 14%. The sample consisted of PBMCs. Source of these receptors: a human donor in good health. Both conserved end residues are part of each CDR3. The D gene is left open where the match is weak. Size is stated for part of the rows, as once, few or many counts, or as a class when the clone is expanded.

v_gene	j_gene	d_gene	abundance	CDR3aa	CDR3nt
TRBV5-8	TRBJ1-4	TRBD1	.	CASSKSQGANEKLFF	TGTGCCAGCAGCAAAAGCCAGGGGGCCAATGAAAAACTGTTTTTT
TRBV6-1	TRBJ2-2	TRBD2	.	CASSAQRGGTGELFF	TGTGCCAGCAGTGCACAGCGGGGGGGCACCGGGGAGCTGTTTTTT
TRBV28	TRBJ2-2	.	few	CASRFNLIRGKTGELFF	TGTGCCAGCAGGTTTAACTTGATCCGGGGGAAGACCGGGGAGCTGTTTTTT
TRBV21-1	TRBJ1-2	.	once	CASSNVRTGGADGYTF	TGTGCCAGCAGCAACGTGAGGACAGGGGGAGCGGATGGCTACACCTTC
TRBV5-1	TRBJ2-6	TRBD1	.	CASSFRGQDRSGANVLTF	TGCGCCAGCAGCTTTCGTGGACAGGACCGCTCTGGGGCCAACGTCCTGACTTTC
TRBV7-9	TRBJ2-1	TRBD1	.	CASSLVTGQGPQFF	TGTGCCAGCAGCTTGGTTACTGGACAGGGGCCGCAGTTCTTC
TRBV11-3	TRBJ2-5	.	once	CASSYRRGETQYF	TGTGCCAGCAGTTATAGACGGGGGGAGACCCAGTACTTC
TRBV7-6	TRBJ1-4	TRBD1	few	CASSLRTGATNEKLFF	TGTGCCAGCAGCTTAAGGACAGGTGCAACTAATGAAAAACTGTTTTTT
TRBV7-2	TRBJ2-2	.	.	CASSLSGMGGELFF	TGTGCCAGCAGCTTGTCAGGGATGGGCGGGGAGCTGTTTTTT
TRBV2	TRBJ2-5	.	.	CASSPRTGETQYF	TGTGCCAGCAGTCCTCGGACTGGTGAGACCCAGTACTTC
TRBV7-2	TRBJ1-2	TRBD1	few	CASSFTGGDYGYTF	TGTGCCAGCAGCTTCACAGGGGGGGACTATGGCTACACCTTC